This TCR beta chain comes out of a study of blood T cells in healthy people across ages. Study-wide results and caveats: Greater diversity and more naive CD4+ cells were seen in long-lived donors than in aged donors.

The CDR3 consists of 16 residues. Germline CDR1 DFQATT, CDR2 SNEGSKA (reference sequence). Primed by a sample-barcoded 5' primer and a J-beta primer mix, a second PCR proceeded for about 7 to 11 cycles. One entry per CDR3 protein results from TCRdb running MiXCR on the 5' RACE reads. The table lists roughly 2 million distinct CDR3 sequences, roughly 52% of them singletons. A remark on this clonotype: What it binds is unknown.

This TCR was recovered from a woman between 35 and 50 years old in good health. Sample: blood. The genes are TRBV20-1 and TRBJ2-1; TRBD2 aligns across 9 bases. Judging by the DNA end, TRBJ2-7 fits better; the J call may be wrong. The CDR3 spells CSARGLAGQSYNEQYF. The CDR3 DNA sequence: TGCAGTGCTAGAGGTCTAGCGGGACAGTCCTACAATGAGCAGTACTTC.